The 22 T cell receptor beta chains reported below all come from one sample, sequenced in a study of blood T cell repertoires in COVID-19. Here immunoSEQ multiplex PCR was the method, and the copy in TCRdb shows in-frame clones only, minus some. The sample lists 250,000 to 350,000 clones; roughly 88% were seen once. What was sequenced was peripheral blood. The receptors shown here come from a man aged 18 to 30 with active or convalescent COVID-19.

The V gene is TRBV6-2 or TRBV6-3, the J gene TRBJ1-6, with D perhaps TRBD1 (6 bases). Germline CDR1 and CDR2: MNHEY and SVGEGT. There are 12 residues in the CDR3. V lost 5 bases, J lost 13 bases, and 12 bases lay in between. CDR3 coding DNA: TGTGCCAGCAGTCAACAGGGCGATCCCCTCCACTTT. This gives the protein CASSQQGDPLHF.

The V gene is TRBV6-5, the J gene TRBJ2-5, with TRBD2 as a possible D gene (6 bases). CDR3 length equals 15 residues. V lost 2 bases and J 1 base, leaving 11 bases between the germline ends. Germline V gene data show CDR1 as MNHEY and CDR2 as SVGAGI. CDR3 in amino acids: CASSYGRGTQETQYF. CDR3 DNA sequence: TGTGCCAGCAGTTACGGACGGGGGACCCAAGAGACCCAGTACTTC.

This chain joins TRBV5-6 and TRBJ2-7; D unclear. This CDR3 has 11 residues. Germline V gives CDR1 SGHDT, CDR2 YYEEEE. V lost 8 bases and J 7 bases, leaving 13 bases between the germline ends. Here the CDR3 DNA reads TGTGCCAGTAGCCGGGTTCGTGAGCAGTACTTC. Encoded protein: CASSRVREQYF. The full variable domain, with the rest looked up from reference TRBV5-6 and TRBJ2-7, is DAGVTQSPTHLIKTRGQQVTLRCSPKSGHDTVSWYQQALGQGPQFIFQYYEEEERQRGNFPDRFSGHQFPNYSSELNVNALLLGDSALYLCASSRVREQYFGPGTRLTVT.

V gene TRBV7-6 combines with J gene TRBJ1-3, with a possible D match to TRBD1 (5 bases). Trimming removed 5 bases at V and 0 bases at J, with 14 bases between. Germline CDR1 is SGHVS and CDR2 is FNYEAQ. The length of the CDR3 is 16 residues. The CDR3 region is CASSGGASFSGNTIYF. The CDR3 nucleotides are TGTGCCAGCAGCGGAGGGGCTTCCTTCTCTGGAAACACCATATATTTT.

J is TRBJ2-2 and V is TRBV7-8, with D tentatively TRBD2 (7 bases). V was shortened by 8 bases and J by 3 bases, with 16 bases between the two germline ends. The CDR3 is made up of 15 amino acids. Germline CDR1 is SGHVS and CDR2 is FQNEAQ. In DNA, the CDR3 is TGTGCCAGCTCCCCGGGGGGCCCCTACACCGGGGAGCTGTTTTTT. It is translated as CASSPGGPYTGELFF.

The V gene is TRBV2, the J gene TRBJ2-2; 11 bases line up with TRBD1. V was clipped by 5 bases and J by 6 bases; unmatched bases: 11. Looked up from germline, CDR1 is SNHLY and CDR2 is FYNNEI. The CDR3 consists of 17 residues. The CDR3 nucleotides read TGTGCCAGCAGTAGGACAGGGGGCCCTCCTCCGGCCGGGGAGCTGTTTTTT. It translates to CASSRTGGPPPAGELFF.

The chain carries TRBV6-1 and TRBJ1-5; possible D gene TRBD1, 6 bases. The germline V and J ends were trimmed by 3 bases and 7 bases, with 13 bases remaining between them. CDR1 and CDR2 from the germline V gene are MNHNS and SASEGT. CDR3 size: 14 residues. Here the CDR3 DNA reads TGTGCCAGCAGTGAGGTGACAACAGGGCAGCCCCAGCATTTT. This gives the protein CASSEVTTGQPQHF.

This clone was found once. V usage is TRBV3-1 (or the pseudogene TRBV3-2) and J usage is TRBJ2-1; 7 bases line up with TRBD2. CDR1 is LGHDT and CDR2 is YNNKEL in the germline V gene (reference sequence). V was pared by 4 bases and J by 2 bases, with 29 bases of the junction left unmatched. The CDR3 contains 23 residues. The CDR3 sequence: CASSPPLSGSGPSGPITYNEQFF. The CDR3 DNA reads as TGTGCCAGCAGCCCTCCCCTTAGTGGTAGTGGCCCTAGCGGACCGATAACCTACAATGAGCAGTTCTTC.

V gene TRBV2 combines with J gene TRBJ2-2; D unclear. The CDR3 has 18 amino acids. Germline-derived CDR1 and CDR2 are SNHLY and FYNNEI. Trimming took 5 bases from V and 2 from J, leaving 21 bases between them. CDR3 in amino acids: CASSSRSLKKLNTGELFF. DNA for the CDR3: TGTGCCAGCAGTTCCCGATCCCTAAAGAAGTTAAACACCGGGGAGCTGTTTTTT. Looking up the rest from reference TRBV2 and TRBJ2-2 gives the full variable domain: EPEVTQTPSHQVTQMGQEVILRCVPISNHLYFYWYRQILGQKVEFLVSFYNNEISEKSEIFDDQFSVERPDGSNFTLKIRSTKLEDSAMYFCASSSRSLKKLNTGELFFGEGSRLTVL.

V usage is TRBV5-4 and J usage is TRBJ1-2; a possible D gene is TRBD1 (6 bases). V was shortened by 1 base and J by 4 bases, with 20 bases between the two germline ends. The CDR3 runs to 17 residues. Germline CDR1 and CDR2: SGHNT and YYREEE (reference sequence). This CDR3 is CASSLFLGRGPFYGYTF. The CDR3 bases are TGTGCCAGCAGCTTGTTCTTGGGCAGGGGCCCCTTCTATGGCTACACCTTC.

In DNA, the CDR3 is TGTGCCAGCAGCTTGGGACGTTATGGGACAGGGGAGCACGAGCAGTACTTC. The encoded protein is CASSLGRYGTGEHEQYF. V is TRBV5-5 and J is TRBJ2-7; 10 nucleotides align to TRBD1. This CDR3 contains 17 residues. Unmatched junction bases numbered 11, after V lost 0 bases and J lost 5 bases. CDR1 SGHKS and CDR2 YYEKEE come from the germline V gene (reference sequence).

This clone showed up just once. CDR3 sequence: CASSVARTANYGYTF. The CDR3 DNA sequence: TGTGCCAGCAGCGTAGCCAGGACAGCTAACTATGGCTACACCTTC. This chain joins TRBV9 and TRBJ1-2; D might be TRBD1 (6 bases). Trimming took off 0 bases at V and 0 bases at J, with 9 bases between the two ends. This CDR3 has 15 residues. Germline V gives CDR1 SGDLS, CDR2 YYNGEE. Full variable domain (outside the CDR3, taken from reference TRBV9 and TRBJ1-2): DSGVTQTPKHLITATGQRVTLRCSPRSGDLSVYWYQQSLDQGLQFLIQYYNGEERAKGNILERFSAQQFPDLHSELNLSSLELGDSALYFCASSVARTANYGYTFGSGTRLTVV.

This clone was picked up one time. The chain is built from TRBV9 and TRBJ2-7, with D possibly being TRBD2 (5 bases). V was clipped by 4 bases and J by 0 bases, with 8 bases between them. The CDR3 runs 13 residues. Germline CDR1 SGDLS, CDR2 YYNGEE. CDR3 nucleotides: TGTGCCAGCAGCCCAGAGGGCTCCTACGAGCAGTACTTC. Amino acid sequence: CASSPEGSYEQYF.

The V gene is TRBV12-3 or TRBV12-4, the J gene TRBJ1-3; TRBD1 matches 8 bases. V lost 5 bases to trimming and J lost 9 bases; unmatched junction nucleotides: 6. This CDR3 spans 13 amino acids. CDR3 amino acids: CASSRTGSGTIYF. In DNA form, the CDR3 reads TGTGCCAGCAGTCGGACAGGGTCCGGCACCATATATTTT.

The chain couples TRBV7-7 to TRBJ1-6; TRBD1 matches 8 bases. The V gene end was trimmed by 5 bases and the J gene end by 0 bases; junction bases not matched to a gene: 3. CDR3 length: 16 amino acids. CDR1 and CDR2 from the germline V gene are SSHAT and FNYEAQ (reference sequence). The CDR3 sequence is CASSGTGGSYNSPLHF. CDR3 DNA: TGTGCCAGCAGCGGAACAGGGGGCTCCTATAATTCACCCCTCCACTTT.

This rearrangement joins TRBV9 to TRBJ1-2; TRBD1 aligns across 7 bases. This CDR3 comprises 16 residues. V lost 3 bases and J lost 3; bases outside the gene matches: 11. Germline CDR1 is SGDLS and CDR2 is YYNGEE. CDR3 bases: TGTGCCAGCAGCGCGACAGGGATGGTCGGGTACTATGGCTACACCTTC. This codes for CASSATGMVGYYGYTF.

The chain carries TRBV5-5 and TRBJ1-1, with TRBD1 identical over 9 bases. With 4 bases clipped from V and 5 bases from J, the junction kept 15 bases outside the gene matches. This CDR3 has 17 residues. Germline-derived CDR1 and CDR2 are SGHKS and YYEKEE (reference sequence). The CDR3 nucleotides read TGTGCCAGCAGCCCACAACAGGGGGCAATCCTTGGAACTGAAGCTTTCTTT. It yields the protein CASSPQQGAILGTEAFF. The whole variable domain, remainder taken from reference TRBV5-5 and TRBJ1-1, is DAGVTQSPTHLIKTRGQQVTLRCSPISGHKSVSWYQQVLGQGPQFIFQYYEKEERGRGNFPDRFSARQFPNYSSELNVNALLLGDSALYLCASSPQQGAILGTEAFFGQGTRLTVV.

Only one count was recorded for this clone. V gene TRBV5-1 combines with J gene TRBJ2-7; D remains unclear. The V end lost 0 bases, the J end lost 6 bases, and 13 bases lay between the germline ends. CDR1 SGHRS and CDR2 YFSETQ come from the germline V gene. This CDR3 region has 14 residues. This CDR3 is CASSLAEVRGEQYF. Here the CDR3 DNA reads TGCGCCAGCAGCTTGGCCGAGGTACGCGGCGAGCAGTACTTC.

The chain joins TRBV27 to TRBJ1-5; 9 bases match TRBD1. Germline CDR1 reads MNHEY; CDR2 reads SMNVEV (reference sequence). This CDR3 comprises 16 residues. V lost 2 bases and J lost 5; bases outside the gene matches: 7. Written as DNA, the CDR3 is TGTGCCAGCAGTTTAACAACAGGGGGCGCGGATCAGCCCCAGCATTTT. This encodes CASSLTTGGADQPQHF.

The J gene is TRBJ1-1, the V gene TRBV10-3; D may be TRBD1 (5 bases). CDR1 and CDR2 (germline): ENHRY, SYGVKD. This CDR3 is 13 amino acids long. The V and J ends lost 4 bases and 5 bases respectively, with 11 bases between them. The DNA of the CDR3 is TGTGCCATCAGTGCCCAGGGTGGAACTGAAGCTTTCTTT. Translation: CAISAQGGTEAFF.

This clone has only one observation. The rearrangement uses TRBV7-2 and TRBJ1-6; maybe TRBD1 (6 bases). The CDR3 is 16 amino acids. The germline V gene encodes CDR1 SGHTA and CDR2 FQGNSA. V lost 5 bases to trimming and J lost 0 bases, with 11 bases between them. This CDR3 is CASSPGVSSYNSPLHF. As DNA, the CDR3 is TGTGCCAGCAGCCCAGGGGTTAGCTCCTATAATTCACCCCTCCACTTT. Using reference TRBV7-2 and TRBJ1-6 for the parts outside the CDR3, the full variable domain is GAGVSQSPSNKVTEKGKDVELRCDPISGHTALYWYRQSLGQGLEFLIYFQGNSAPDKSGLPSDRFSAERTGGSVSTLTIQRTQQEDSAVYLCASSPGVSSYNSPLHFGNGTRLTVT.

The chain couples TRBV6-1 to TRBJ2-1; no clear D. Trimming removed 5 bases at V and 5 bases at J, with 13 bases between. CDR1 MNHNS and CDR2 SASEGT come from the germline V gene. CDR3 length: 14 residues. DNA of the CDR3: TGTGCCAGCAGTTCCTCGACTGGAAACAATGAGCAGTTCTTC. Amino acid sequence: CASSSSTGNNEQFF.